Shown below are 7 T cell receptor beta chains from a single sample sequenced in a study of T-cell memory formation after mild COVID-19. Via MiXCR, TCRdb re-called the 5' RACE reads, giving one row per CDR3 protein. The table has more than 300,000 distinct CDR3 sequences, about 13% seen once; the top ten hold 22%. The sample taken for sequencing was PBMCs or a T cell subset sorted from them (not recorded which). These receptors were taken from a man aged 18 to 30 who had mild COVID-19 (a few samples of this study predate the infection). Cell type and time point are not known.

This chain uses TRBV7-2 with TRBJ2-2; either TRBD1 or TRBD2 may fit D (6 bases each). The CDR3 extends over 17 amino acids. The germline gives CDR1 SGHTA, CDR2 FQGNSA. Trimming shortened V by 5 bases and J by 1 base, and 17 bases separated the two germline ends. The CDR3 nucleotides read TGTGCCAGCAGCCCAAGGTCGGGGGCCCGGAACACCGGGGAGCTGTTTTTT. It codes for CASSPRSGARNTGELFF.

The chain combines TRBV28 with TRBJ1-5; a possible D gene is TRBD1 (6 bases). Trimming stripped 2 bases from V and 2 bases from J, with 13 bases between. Germline values: CDR1 MDHEN, CDR2 SYDVKM. This CDR3 has 16 amino acids. The CDR3 reads CASSLRPQGGNQPQHF. CDR3 DNA sequence: TGTGCCAGCAGTTTAAGGCCACAGGGAGGCAATCAGCCCCAGCATTTT.

This chain uses TRBV6-6 with TRBJ2-2; D is perhaps TRBD1 (6 bases). V was trimmed by 0 bases and J by 4 bases, leaving 9 bases between them. The CDR3 is 15 amino acids. Per the germline V gene, CDR1 is MNHNY and CDR2 is SVGAGI (reference sequence). Written as DNA, the CDR3 is TGTGCCAGCAGTTACTCCGGGACACTCACCGGGGAGCTGTTTTTT. Translation gives CASSYSGTLTGELFF.

The chain uses TRBV6-2 or TRBV6-3 and TRBJ1-1, with TRBD1 matching over 7 bases. There are 14 residues in the CDR3. CDR1 MNHEY and CDR2 SVGEGT come from the germline V gene. The V segment lost 0 bases and the J segment 3 bases; nucleotides outside the gene matches: 1. In nucleotides, the CDR3 is TGTGCCAGCAGTTACTCGACAGGGTACACTGAAGCTTTCTTT. This gives the protein CASSYSTGYTEAFF.

This chain links TRBV12-3 or TRBV12-4 with TRBJ1-2; 9 bases fit TRBD1. The CDR3 is made up of 15 amino acids. V lost 6 bases to trimming and J lost 4 bases; unmatched junction nucleotides: 9. The CDR3 DNA sequence: TGTGCCAGCAGGGAACAGGGGGCCGGCGGCTATGGCTACACCTTC. It translates to CASREQGAGGYGYTF.

The chain combines TRBV5-5 with TRBJ1-4; 9 bases line up with TRBD1. The CDR3 runs to 12 residues. Unmatched junction bases numbered 5, after V lost 4 bases and J lost 13 bases. Germline V lookup: CDR1 SGHKS, CDR2 YYEKEE (reference sequence). CDR3 protein: CASSPLTGGLFF. The CDR3 DNA sequence: TGTGCCAGCAGCCCCTTGACAGGGGGACTGTTTTTT.

This clonotype was found a few times. V gene TRBV7-2 combines with J gene TRBJ2-7; perhaps TRBD2 as D (5 bases). Germline V gene lookup returns CDR1 SGHTA and CDR2 FQGNSA. The CDR3 has 15 residues. V was clipped by 2 bases and J by 4 bases, with 15 bases between them. The CDR3 loop reads CASSLYRPSGYEQYF. CDR3 nucleotide sequence: TGTGCCAGCAGCTTATATAGACCCTCGGGGTACGAGCAGTACTTC.